This TCR beta chain was sequenced during a study of CD8+ T cells in alopecia areata (dated 2018 in TCRdb). About the full investigation: Treated patients were enrolled in an open-label pilot trial of oral tofacitinib, 5 to 10 mg twice daily, for moderate-to-severe alopecia areata. The SALT score, which quantifies the percentage of affected scalp surface area, was used to measure disease severity in treated patients. On the human side, TCRbeta sequencing was run on scalp tissue and on sorted CD4+ and CD8+ peripheral blood T cells from healthy controls and from alopecia areata patients with either patchy or totalis/universalis disease. Scalp clonality was compared across normal scalp (n=4), patchy alopecia areata scalp (n=8), and alopecia totalis/universalis scalp (n=8). Tofacitinib-treated patients had biopsies at baseline and at 4 and 24 weeks of treatment, with a later scalp biopsy in several patients. Patients stayed on tofacitinib for 6 to 18 months and then had 6 months of follow-up off drug so that delayed response and recurrence could be assessed. TCRbeta CDR3 regions were amplified by immunoSEQ multiplex PCR using 35 Vbeta forward and 13 Jbeta reverse primers. RNA was obtained with the PAXgene miRNA kit for fixed scalp, the miRNeasy kit for PBMCs, and the RNeasy kit for mouse skin. The study used high-throughput TCRbeta sequencing to examine T cell clonal expansion in alopecia areata, in both the C3H/HeJ mouse model and human patients. Paper-wide results and their limitations: Compared with normal scalp, lesional scalp, particularly in alopecia totalis/universalis, had higher clonality and more expanded CD8+ clones, which suggests antigenic drive. Unlike mouse skin, where gammadelta T cells dominate, normal human skin contains resident alphabeta T cells that get sequenced too, which complicates analysis of the scalp TCR repertoire. Compared with mice, TCR sequences shared between patients were less clear, possibly partly because of HLA diversity across the patient population. With tofacitinib, both scalp clonality and the number of expanded CD8+ clones among the top 100 scalp clones went down significantly. Many expanded lesional clones were found to persist in scalp and blood during tofacitinib treatment, and relapse after treatment cessation may be partly explained by this persistence. Because the treated cohort was small and had just a single nonresponder, larger studies are needed to establish links between baseline CD8+ expansion and response.

Library prep was done by the immunoSEQ multiplex PCR assay. RNA was extracted from all samples and reverse transcribed into cDNA, which served as template for TCR sequencing. First-strand cDNA was synthesized using SuperScript III with a 2:1 mix of oligo-dT and random hexamers. A synthetic immune receptor repertoire was used to assess amplification bias, and residual bias was removed computationally. The authors processed their data as follows. After raw reads were preprocessed to remove errors, the CDR3 was defined following IMGT conventions as running from the conserved cysteine to phenylalanine. Clonality was calculated as 1 minus Shannon entropy normalized by log2 of the number of productive unique TCRs. CD4 or CD8 identity of scalp clones was inferred by cross-referencing scalp TCRbeta sequences with sorted blood CD4 and CD8 repertoires. Not all clones reach the TCRdb copy of this immuneACCESS table, which keeps in-frame sequences only. Checked studies attribute under half of the gap to unresolved V genes and leave the rest unexplained. Clone size and the V and J calls come from that table; the DNA yielded D and trimming. The sample table records more than 150,000 clones; approximately 60% of these occur just once. The leading ten clones occupy roughly 3.3% of the sample.

V and J lose 8 bases and 7 bases, and a span of 9 bases separates them. CDR1 and CDR2 are read off the germline V gene (reference sequence) as MNHEY and SMNVEV. Spanning cysteine to phenylalanine, the CDR3 consists of 11 amino acids. Here the CDR3 DNA is all that survives: 33 bases in frame from base 1. Per the publication, the time point label means: 4 weeks on oral tofacitinib. The treatment or condition label corresponds to: oral pan-JAK inhibitor, 5-10 mg twice daily. Lesional scalp punch biopsies and peripheral blood were obtained from alopecia areata patients. PBMCs were isolated by density centrifugation and stained for CD3, CD4 and CD8, after which CD4+ and CD8+ T cells were sorted on a FACSAria. A note on this clone: Its specific antigen is unknown. Base quality data are lacking; no much larger clone is found one base away.

This sample comprised CD4+ T cells sorted from blood, obtained at week 4, from a patient treated with tofacitinib. The chain couples TRBV27 to TRBJ2-1, with the D gene too uncertain to name. This receptor was taken from a human donor with alopecia areata. The CDR3 protein is CASFSRNEQFF. At the DNA level, the sequence is TGTGCCAGCTTTAGCCGTAATGAGCAGTTCTTC.